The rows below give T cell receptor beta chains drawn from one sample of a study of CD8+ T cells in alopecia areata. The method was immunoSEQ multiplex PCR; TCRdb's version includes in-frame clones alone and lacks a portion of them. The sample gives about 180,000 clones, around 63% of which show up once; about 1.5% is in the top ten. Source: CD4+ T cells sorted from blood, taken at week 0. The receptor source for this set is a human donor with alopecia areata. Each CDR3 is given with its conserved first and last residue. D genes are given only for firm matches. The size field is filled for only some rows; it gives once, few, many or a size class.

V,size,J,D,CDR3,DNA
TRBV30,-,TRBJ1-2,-,CAWSVPTLGYGYTF,TGTGCCTGGAGTGTGCCCACCCTGGGGTATGGCTACACCTTC
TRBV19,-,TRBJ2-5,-,CASSPTRLETQYF,TGTGCCAGTAGTCCCACCCGGCTCGAGACCCAGTACTTC
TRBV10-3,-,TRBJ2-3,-,CAISGGTFSTDTQYF,TGTGCCATCAGTGGCGGGACTTTCAGCACAGATACGCAGTATTTT
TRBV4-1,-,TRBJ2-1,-,CASSQRDNNEQFF,TGCGCCAGCAGCCAACGGGACAACAATGAGCAGTTCTTC
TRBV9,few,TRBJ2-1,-,CASSVIPKNYNEQFF,TGTGCCAGCAGCGTTATACCCAAGAACTACAATGAGCAGTTCTTC
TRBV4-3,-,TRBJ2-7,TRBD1,CASSQNDRAEQYF,TGCGCCAGCAGCCAGAACGACAGGGCCGAGCAGTACTTC
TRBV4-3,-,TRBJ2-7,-,CASSQPGSEQYF,TGCGCCAGCAGCCAACCCGGGTCCGAGCAGTACTTC
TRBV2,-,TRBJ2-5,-,CASSEAVGGPQETQYF,TGTGCCAGCAGTGAAGCGGTGGGGGGGCCCCAAGAGACCCAGTACTTC
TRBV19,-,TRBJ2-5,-,CASSFGVLETQYF,TGTGCCAGTAGTTTCGGGGTATTGGAGACCCAGTACTTC
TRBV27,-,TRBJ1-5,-,CASSEDYTINQPQHF,TGTGCCAGCAGTGAGGACTATACTATCAATCAGCCCCAGCATTTT
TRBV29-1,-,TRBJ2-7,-,CSVELEGTEQYF,TGCAGCGTTGAACTCGAGGGGACCGAGCAGTACTTC
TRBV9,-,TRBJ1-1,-,CASSVSRSTEAFF,TGTGCCAGCAGCGTAAGTAGATCCACTGAAGCTTTCTTT
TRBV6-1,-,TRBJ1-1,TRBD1,CASSLQGIHTEAFF,TGTGCCAGCAGTCTACAGGGGATCCACACTGAAGCTTTCTTT
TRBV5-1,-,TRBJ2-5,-,CASSLGEDQETQYF,TGCGCCAGCAGCTTAGGGGAAGATCAAGAGACCCAGTACTTC
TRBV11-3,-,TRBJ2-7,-,CASSPGARAQYF,TGTGCCAGCAGCCCCGGCGCCCGCGCGCAGTACTTC
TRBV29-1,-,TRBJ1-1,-,CSVATANTEAFF,TGCAGCGTTGCGACAGCGAACACTGAAGCTTTCTTT
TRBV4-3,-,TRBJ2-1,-,CASSQRGGGNEQFF,TGCGCCAGCAGCCAACGAGGGGGGGGCAATGAGCAGTTCTTC
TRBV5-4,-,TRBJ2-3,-,CASSLIGTDTQYF,TGTGCCAGCAGCTTGATAGGAACAGATACGCAGTATTTT
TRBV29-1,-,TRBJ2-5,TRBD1,CSVITGTVQETQYF,TGCAGCGTGATAACCGGGACAGTCCAAGAGACCCAGTACTTC
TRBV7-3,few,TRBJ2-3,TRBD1,CASSQQGASGTDTQYF,TGTGCCAGCAGCCAGCAGGGGGCGAGTGGCACAGATACGCAGTATTTT
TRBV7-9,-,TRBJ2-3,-,CASNSDGGRFYTQYF,TGTGCCAGCAACTCGGACGGGGGGCGCTTCTATACGCAGTATTTT
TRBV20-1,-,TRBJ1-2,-,CSARENYGYTF,TGCAGTGCCAGGGAAAATTATGGCTACACCTTC
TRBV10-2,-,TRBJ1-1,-,CASSEGFRTEAFF,TGCGCCAGCAGTGAGGGGTTTCGGACTGAAGCTTTCTTT
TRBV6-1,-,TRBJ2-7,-,CASTGTSTSYEQYF,TGTGCCAGCACCGGGACGTCGACCTCCTACGAGCAGTACTTC
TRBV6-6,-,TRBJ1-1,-,CASTSRQGRTNTEAFF,TGTGCCAGCACCTCCCGTCAGGGGAGAACGAACACTGAAGCTTTCTTT
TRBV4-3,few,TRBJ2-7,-,CASSLQPTGDHEQYF,TGCGCCAGCAGCCTTCAGCCTACCGGGGACCACGAGCAGTACTTC
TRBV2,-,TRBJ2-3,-,CASRSARVDTQYF,TGTGCCAGCAGATCTGCCAGGGTAGATACGCAGTATTTT
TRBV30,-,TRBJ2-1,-,CAWIKRAGRGDYNEQFF,TGTGCCTGGATAAAGCGGGCGGGTAGGGGAGATTACAATGAGCAGTTCTTC
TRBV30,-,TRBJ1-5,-,CAWSSRRSNQPQHF,TGTGCCTGGAGTTCGCGGCGGAGCAATCAGCCCCAGCATTTT
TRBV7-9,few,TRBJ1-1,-,CATDRNTEAFF,TGTGCCACTGACAGAAACACTGAAGCTTTCTTT
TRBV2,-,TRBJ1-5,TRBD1,CASLQQGGSNQPQHF,TGTGCCAGCCTTCAGCAGGGGGGAAGCAATCAGCCCCAGCATTTT
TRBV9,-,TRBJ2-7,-,CASSVHSVHGYEQYF,TGTGCCAGCAGCGTCCACTCAGTCCACGGGTACGAGCAGTACTTC
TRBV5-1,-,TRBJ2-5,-,CASSRTSPVQETQYF,TGCGCCAGCAGCAGAACTAGCCCGGTCCAAGAGACCCAGTACTTC
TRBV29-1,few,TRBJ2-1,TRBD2,CSVGRGSGGSYNEQFF,TGCAGCGTAGGGCGGGGGTCAGGTGGCTCCTACAATGAGCAGTTCTTC
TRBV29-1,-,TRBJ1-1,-,CSVEPDGNTEAFF,TGCAGCGTTGAACCGGACGGGAACACTGAAGCTTTCTTT
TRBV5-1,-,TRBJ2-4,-,CASSLASGPAGNIQYF,TGCGCCAGCAGCTTGGCTTCAGGGCCTGCCGGGAACATTCAGTACTTC
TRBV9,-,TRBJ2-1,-,CASSAMGYNEQFF,TGTGCCAGCAGCGCCATGGGGTACAATGAGCAGTTCTTC
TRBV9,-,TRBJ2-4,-,CASSGSGLTIQYF,TGTGCCAGCAGCGGTTCAGGGTTGACCATTCAGTACTTC
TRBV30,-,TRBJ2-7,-,CAPGPGADLGEQYF,TGTGCCCCCGGCCCCGGGGCCGACCTTGGAGAGCAGTACTTC
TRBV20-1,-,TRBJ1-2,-,CSAGAADGYTF,TGCAGTGCCGGGGCCGCGGATGGCTACACCTTC